The clone carrying this TCR beta chain came up a few times. Its antigen is not identified. The source of the sample is a study of T cells after yellow fever vaccination. Study-wide points: Contamination of FACS-sorted repertoires by abundant clonotypes from the bulk population could occur. Among primary-vaccination clones, most reappeared after the booster, at just under 98% for CD4 and approximately 88% for CD8.

There are 13 residues in the CDR3. Trimming stripped 3 bases from V and 3 bases from J, with 9 bases between. Germline V gene data show CDR1 as SGHRS and CDR2 as YFSETQ. Conversion of TCR transcripts into cDNA relied on 5'RACE template switching, which added a universal primer site and UMIs. TCRdb re-called the 5' RACE reads with MiXCR, one entry per CDR3 protein. The sample consists of roughly 400,000 distinct CDR3 sequences, roughly a sixth of them appearing once. This specimen consisted of PBMCs, obtained before the yellow fever booster vaccination. This rearrangement joins TRBV5-1 to TRBJ1-1, with no clear D. This TCR came from a young man who received the YFV17D yellow fever vaccine. CDR3 DNA sequence: TGCGCCAGCAGCTCCCGTCCGGACACTGAAGCTTTCTTT. It codes for CASSSRPDTEAFF.